The 17 T cell receptor beta chains below were found in one sample sequenced in a study of blood T cell repertoires in COVID-19. Using immunoSEQ multiplex PCR, the repertoire was profiled, and TCRdb retains in-frame clones only, with some absent. Here the sample spans 150,000 to 200,000 clones, roughly 78% being singletons. What was sequenced was peripheral blood. The receptors originated from a man aged 70-80 years with active or convalescent COVID-19.

The chain has TRBV6-4 and TRBJ1-6; D remains unclear. This CDR3 is built from 13 residues. Germline V CDR1 and CDR2: MRHNA, SNTAGT. Trimming pared 6 bases from V and 0 bases from J, leaving 3 bases between. The CDR3 bases are TGTGCCAGCAGCAGCTCCTATAATTCACCCCTCCACTTT. Translating it yields CASSSSYNSPLHF.

The chain is built from TRBV7-9 and TRBJ2-3; D perhaps matches TRBD2 (5 bases). Per germline, CDR1 SEHNR and CDR2 FQNEAQ (reference sequence). This CDR3 is 15 amino acids long. With 5 bases removed from V and 0 bases from J, the gap between germline ends came to 12 bases. CDR3 in amino acids: CASSPLGVSTDTQYF. The CDR3 DNA reads TGTGCCAGCAGCCCCCTCGGGGTTAGCACAGATACGCAGTATTTT.

This chain links TRBV5-1 with TRBJ2-3; D is perhaps TRBD2 (5 bases). The CDR3 runs to 15 residues. The V gene's germline CDR1 is SGHRS and CDR2 YFSETQ. V was clipped by 0 bases and J by 1 base, with 9 bases between them. The CDR3 nucleotides are TGCGCCAGCAGCTTGGGACTAATTGGCACAGATACGCAGTATTTT. Its translation: CASSLGLIGTDTQYF. The full variable domain, with the rest looked up from reference TRBV5-1 and TRBJ2-3, is KAGVTQTPRYLIKTRGQQVTLSCSPISGHRSVSWYQQTPGQGLQFLFEYFSETQRNKGNFPGRFSGRQFSNSRSEMNVSTLELGDSALYLCASSLGLIGTDTQYFGPGTRLTVL.

The chain is built from TRBV5-1 and TRBJ2-7; TRBD1 matches 7 bases. Germline V gene lookup returns CDR1 SGHRS and CDR2 YFSETQ. The CDR3 is 14 residues long. With 3 bases clipped from V and 1 base from J, the junction kept 4 bases outside the gene matches. This chain's CDR3 is CASSSSGGSYEQYF. The DNA of the CDR3 is TGCGCCAGCAGCTCCTCAGGGGGTTCCTACGAGCAGTACTTC.

This chain connects TRBV5-1 to TRBJ2-6, with a possible D match to TRBD1 (6 bases). V lost 0 bases and J lost 0, with 10 bases in between. The germline V gene encodes CDR1 SGHRS and CDR2 YFSETQ. This CDR3 spans 17 amino acids. The CDR3 DNA reads TGCGCCAGCAGCTTGGGGGGACAAGACTCTGGGGCCAACGTCCTGACTTTC. Translation gives CASSLGGQDSGANVLTF. Based on the CDR3 plus reference TRBV5-1 and TRBJ2-6, the full variable domain is KAGVTQTPRYLIKTRGQQVTLSCSPISGHRSVSWYQQTPGQGLQFLFEYFSETQRNKGNFPGRFSGRQFSNSRSEMNVSTLELGDSALYLCASSLGGQDSGANVLTFGAGSRLTVL.

This clone came up a few times. The chain joins TRBV6-1 to TRBJ2-7; D is undetermined. From germline, CDR1 is MNHNS and CDR2 SASEGT. The CDR3 loop spans 15 amino acids. Trimming pared 1 base from V and 2 bases from J, leaving 12 bases between. In DNA, the CDR3 is TGTGCCAGCAGTGAAGGACCGACGACAACCTACGAGCAGTACTTC. It is translated as CASSEGPTTTYEQYF.

This chain joins TRBV18 and TRBJ2-1; TRBD2 matches 8 bases. The germline CDR1 and CDR2 sequences are KGHSH and LQKENI. Trimming at V came to 0 bases and at J to 15 bases, leaving 7 bases not matched to a gene. The CDR3 runs 13 residues. The CDR3 sequence is CASSPPSRGESFF. The CDR3 DNA follows: TGTGCCAGCTCACCACCGTCGCGGGGGGAATCGTTCTTC.

This clone has just one count. This chain joins TRBV7-9 and TRBJ2-1, with 7 positions matching TRBD1. The ends lost 4 bases at V and 2 bases at J; junction bases unmatched: 2. Germline-derived CDR1 and CDR2 are SEHNR and FQNEAQ (reference sequence). The CDR3 contains 14 residues. CDR3 nucleotides: TGTGCCAGCAGCTCCGGACAGGCCTACAATGAGCAGTTCTTC. As protein: CASSSGQAYNEQFF. The full variable domain, with the rest looked up from reference TRBV7-9 and TRBJ2-1, is DTGVSQNPRHKITKRGQNVTFRCDPISEHNRLYWYRQTLGQGPEFLTYFQNEAQLEKSRLLSDRFSAERPKGSFSTLEIQRTEQGDSAMYLCASSSGQAYNEQFFGPGTRLTVL.

This clone has a handful of counts. DNA of the CDR3: TGCGCCAGCAGCCAAGATCCGACAGCGCTACTTAATGAAAAACTGTTTTTT. Translated: CASSQDPTALLNEKLFF. The gene calls are TRBV4-1 and TRBJ1-4; TRBD1 is a possible D gene (5 bases). There are 17 residues in the CDR3. Trimming removed 0 bases at V and 4 bases at J, with 15 bases between. The germline CDR1 and CDR2 sequences are MGHRA and YSYEKL.

The chain links TRBV6-5 to TRBJ2-1; a possible D gene is TRBD1 (6 bases). The CDR3 contains 15 residues. The germline V gene encodes CDR1 MNHEY and CDR2 SVGAGI. The V end lost 6 bases, the J end lost 7 bases, and 19 bases lay between the germline ends. The CDR3 protein is CASSARQARGNEQFF. The CDR3 DNA is TGTGCCAGCAGCGCTCGACAGGCTCGTGGGAATGAGCAGTTCTTC.

The gene calls are TRBV7-6 and TRBJ1-1; D ambiguous. Germline values: CDR1 SGHVS, CDR2 FNYEAQ. V dropped 5 bases and J dropped 5 bases, with 18 bases sitting between them. There are 15 residues in the CDR3. CDR3 coding DNA: TGTGCCAGCAGCCTTCGGGGAGGGTTGGTGACTGAAGCTTTCTTT. Its translation: CASSLRGGLVTEAFF. Complete variable domain (other parts from reference TRBV7-6 and TRBJ1-1): GAGVSQSPRYKVTKRGQDVALRCDPISGHVSLYWYRQALGQGPEFLTYFNYEAQQDKSGLPNDRFSAERPEGSISTLTIQRTEQRDSAMYRCASSLRGGLVTEAFFGQGTRLTVV.

As to this clone: An end of the junction differs from the germline gene, which may be a read error. This chain links TRBV29-1 with TRBJ1-1, with D perhaps matching TRBD1 (6 bases). Germline loops: CDR1 SQVTM, CDR2 ANQGSEA. The CDR3 extends over 11 amino acids. CDR3: CSVKDRIEAFF. CDR3 coding DNA: TGCAGCGTTAAAGACAGGATTGAAGCTTTCTTT.

The rearrangement joins TRBV10-2 to TRBJ1-1; unclear D gene. The CDR3 consists of 12 residues. V was shortened by 3 bases and J by 3 bases, with 5 bases between the two germline ends. Looked up from germline, CDR1 is WSHSY and CDR2 is SAAADI. The CDR3 sequence: CASSDQDTEAFF. The CDR3 coding sequence is TGCGCCAGCAGTGATCAGGACACTGAAGCTTTCTTT.

This chain connects TRBV7-9 to TRBJ1-1; perhaps TRBD1 as D (5 bases). Germline V gene sequence: CDR1 SEHNR, CDR2 FQNEAQ (reference sequence). The CDR3 has 15 residues. Deletions cut 1 base from V and 4 bases from J, with 13 bases between. CDR3 DNA sequence: TGTGCCAGCAGCTTAGGCTGGGGCCAACCCACTGAAGCTTTCTTT. Its protein is CASSLGWGQPTEAFF.

The chain has TRBV4-3 and TRBJ1-4; TRBD1 aligns across 10 bases. CDR1 and CDR2 (germline): LGHNA, YSLEER. This CDR3 contains 14 residues. Trimming cost V 4 bases and J 7 bases; bases outside gene matches: 3. The CDR3 DNA sequence: TGCGCCAGCAGCCCGGGACAGGGGTTTGAAAAACTGTTTTTT. This translates into CASSPGQGFEKLFF.

In this sample, this clone turned up once. The chain joins TRBV2 to TRBJ1-1; possibly TRBD1 for D (5 bases). V lost 6 bases and J 7 bases, leaving 12 bases between the germline ends. The CDR3 spans 12 residues. Per the germline V gene, CDR1 is SNHLY and CDR2 is FYNNEI. CDR3 in amino acids: CASSAWRGEAFF. In DNA form, the CDR3 reads TGTGCCAGCAGCGCTTGGAGGGGTGAAGCTTTCTTT.

This clone was observed a few times. The rearrangement joins TRBV28 to TRBJ1-1; possibly TRBD1 for D (6 bases). The CDR3 totals 13 residues. The ends were cut back, 6 bases at V and 4 bases at J, with 12 bases in the middle. CDR1 is MDHEN, CDR2 SYDVKM, per germline. CDR3 nucleotide sequence: TGTGCCAGCAGGCTACAGGGAATCACTGAAGCTTTCTTT. This translates into CASRLQGITEAFF.